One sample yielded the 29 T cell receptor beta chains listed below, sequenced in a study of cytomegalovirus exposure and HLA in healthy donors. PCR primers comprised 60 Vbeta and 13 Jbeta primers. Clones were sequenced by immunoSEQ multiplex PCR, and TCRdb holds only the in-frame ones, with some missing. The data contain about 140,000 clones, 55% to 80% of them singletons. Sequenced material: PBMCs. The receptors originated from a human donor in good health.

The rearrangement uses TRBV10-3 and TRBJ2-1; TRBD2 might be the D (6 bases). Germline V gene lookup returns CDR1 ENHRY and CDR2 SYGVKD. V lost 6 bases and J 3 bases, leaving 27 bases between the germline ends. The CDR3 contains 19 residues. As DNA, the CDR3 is TGTGCCATCAGAGGCCCCTCTGCCGGCGGGGAAGCCTACTACAATGAGCAGTTCTTC. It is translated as CAIRGPSAGGEAYYNEQFF.

CDR3 loop: CASSLGENQPQHF. CDR3 nucleotides: TGTGCCAGCAGCTTAGGAGAAAATCAGCCCCAGCATTTT. This chain connects TRBV7-8 to TRBJ1-5, with D hard to call. V was trimmed by 1 base and J by 4 bases, leaving 5 bases between them. Germline lookup yields CDR1 SGHVS and CDR2 FQNEAQ. This CDR3 is built from 13 residues.

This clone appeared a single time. The CDR3 DNA sequence: TGTGCCAGCAGCCCCGGGACATACTACGAGCAGTACTTC. The encoded protein is CASSPGTYYEQYF. The chain combines TRBV7-9 with TRBJ2-7; D might be TRBD1 (6 bases). CDR3 size: 13 residues. Trimming removed 5 bases from V and 3 bases from J, with 11 bases in between. CDR1 and CDR2 (germline): SEHNR, FQNEAQ (reference sequence).

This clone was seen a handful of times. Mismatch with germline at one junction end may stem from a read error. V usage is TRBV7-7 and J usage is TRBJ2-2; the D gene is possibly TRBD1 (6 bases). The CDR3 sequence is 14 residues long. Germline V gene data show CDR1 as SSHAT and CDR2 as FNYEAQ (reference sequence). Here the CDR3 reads CASSLYRATGELFF. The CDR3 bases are TGTGCTAGCAGCTTATACAGGGCGACCGGGGAGCTGTTTTTT.

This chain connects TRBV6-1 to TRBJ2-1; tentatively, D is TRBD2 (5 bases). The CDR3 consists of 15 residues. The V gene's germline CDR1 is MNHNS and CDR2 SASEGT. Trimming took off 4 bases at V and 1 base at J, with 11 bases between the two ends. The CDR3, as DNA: TGTGCCAGCAGTGTGTCGGGGTTGTCCTACAATGAGCAGTTCTTC. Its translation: CASSVSGLSYNEQFF.

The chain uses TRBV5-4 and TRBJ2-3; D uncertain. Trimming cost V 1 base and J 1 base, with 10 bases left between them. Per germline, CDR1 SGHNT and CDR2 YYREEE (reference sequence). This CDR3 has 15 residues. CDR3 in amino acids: CASSLSPRGTDTQYF. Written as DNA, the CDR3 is TGTGCCAGCAGCTTGTCCCCACGGGGCACAGATACGCAGTATTTT. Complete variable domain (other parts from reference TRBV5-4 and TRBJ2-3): ETGVTQSPTHLIKTRGQQVTLRCSSQSGHNTVSWYQQALGQGPQFIFQYYREEENGRGNFPPRFSGLQFPNYSSELNVNALELDDSALYLCASSLSPRGTDTQYFGPGTRLTVL.

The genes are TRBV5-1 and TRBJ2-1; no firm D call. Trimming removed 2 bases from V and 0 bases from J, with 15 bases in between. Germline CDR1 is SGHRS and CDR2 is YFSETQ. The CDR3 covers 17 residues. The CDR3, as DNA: TGCGCCAGCAGCTTTTCTTCCCAATCCAGCTCCTACAATGAGCAGTTCTTC. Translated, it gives CASSFSSQSSSYNEQFF.

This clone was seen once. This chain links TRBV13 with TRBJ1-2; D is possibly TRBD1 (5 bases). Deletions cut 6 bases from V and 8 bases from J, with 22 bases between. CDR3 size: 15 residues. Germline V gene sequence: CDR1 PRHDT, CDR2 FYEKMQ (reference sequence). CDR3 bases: TGTGCCAGCAGAAATGCCGCGGGGGAGCTAGGAGGCTACACCTTC. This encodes CASRNAAGELGGYTF.

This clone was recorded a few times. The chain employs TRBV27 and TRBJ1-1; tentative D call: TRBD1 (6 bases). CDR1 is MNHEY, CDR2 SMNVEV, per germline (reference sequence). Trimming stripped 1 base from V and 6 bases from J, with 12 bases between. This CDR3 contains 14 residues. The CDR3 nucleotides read TGTGCCAGCAGTTTATGGGGGGGCGGGGCTGAAGCTTTCTTT. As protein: CASSLWGGGAEAFF.

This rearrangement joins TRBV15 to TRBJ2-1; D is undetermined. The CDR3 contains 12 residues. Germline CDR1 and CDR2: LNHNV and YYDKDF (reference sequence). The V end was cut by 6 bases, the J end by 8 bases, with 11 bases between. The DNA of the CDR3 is TGTGCCACCAGACCCTCAGTCCATGAGCAGTTCTTC. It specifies CATRPSVHEQFF. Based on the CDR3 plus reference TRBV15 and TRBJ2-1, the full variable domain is DAMVIQNPRYQVTQFGKPVTLSCSQTLNHNVMYWYQQKSSQAPKLLFHYYDKDFNNEADTPDNFQSRRPNTSFCFLDIRSPGLGDTAMYLCATRPSVHEQFFGPGTRLTVL.

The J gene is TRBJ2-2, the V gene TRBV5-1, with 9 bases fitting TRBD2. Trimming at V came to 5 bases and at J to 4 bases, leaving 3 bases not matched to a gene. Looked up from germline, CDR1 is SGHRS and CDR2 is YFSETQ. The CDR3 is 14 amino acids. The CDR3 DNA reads TGCGCCAGCAGGGCTAGCGGGATCACCGGGGAGCTGTTTTTT. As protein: CASRASGITGELFF.

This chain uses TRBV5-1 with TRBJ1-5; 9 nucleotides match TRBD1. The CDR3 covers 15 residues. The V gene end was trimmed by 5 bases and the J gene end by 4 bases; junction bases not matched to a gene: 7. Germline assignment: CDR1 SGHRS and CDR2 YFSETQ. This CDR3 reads CASRRGQGPNQPQHF. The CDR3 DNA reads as TGCGCCAGCAGAAGAGGACAGGGGCCAAATCAGCCCCAGCATTTT.

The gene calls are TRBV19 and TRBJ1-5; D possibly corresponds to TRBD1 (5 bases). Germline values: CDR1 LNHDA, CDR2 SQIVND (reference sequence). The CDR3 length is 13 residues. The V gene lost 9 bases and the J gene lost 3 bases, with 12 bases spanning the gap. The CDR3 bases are TGTGCCAGCCTTCAGGGACTCAATCAGCCCCAGCATTTT. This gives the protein CASLQGLNQPQHF.

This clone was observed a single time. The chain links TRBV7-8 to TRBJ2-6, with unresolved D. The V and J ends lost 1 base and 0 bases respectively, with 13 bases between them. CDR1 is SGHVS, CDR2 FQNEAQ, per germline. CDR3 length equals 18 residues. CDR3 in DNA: TGTGCCAGCAGCTTAGACTCCCTGGGCTCCTCTGGGGCCAACGTCCTGACTTTC. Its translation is CASSLDSLGSSGANVLTF.

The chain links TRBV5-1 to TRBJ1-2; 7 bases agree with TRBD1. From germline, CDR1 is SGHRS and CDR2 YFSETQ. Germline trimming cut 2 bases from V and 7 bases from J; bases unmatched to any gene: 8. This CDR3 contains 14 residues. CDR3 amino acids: CASSLAETGIGYTF. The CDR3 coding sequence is TGCGCCAGCAGCTTAGCGGAGACAGGGATTGGCTACACCTTC.

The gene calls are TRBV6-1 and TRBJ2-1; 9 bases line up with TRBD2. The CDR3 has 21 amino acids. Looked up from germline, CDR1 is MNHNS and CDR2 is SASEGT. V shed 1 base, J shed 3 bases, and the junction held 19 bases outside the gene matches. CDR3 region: CASSEGFFGLAGSRDYNEQFF. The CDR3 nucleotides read TGTGCCAGCAGTGAAGGGTTTTTTGGGCTAGCGGGAAGTCGCGACTACAATGAGCAGTTCTTC.

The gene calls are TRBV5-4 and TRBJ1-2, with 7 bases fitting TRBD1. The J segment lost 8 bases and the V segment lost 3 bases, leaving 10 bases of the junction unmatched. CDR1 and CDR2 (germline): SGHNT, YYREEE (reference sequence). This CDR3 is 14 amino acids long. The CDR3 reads CASSSKNRGQGYTF. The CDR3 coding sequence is TGTGCCAGCAGCTCTAAAAACAGGGGACAGGGCTACACCTTC.

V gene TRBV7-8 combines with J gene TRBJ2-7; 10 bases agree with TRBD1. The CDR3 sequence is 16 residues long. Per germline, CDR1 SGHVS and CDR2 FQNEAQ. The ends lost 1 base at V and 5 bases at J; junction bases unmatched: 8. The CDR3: CASSLDDGQGVHEQYF. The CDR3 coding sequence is TGTGCCAGCAGCTTAGATGACGGACAGGGGGTTCACGAGCAGTACTTC.

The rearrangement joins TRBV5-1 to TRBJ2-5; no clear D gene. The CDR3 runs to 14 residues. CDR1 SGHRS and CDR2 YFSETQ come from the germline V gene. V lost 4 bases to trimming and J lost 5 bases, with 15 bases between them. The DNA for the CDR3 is TGCGCCAGCAGCCACGGAGTTTTGAAGGAGACCCAGTACTTC. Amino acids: CASSHGVLKETQYF.

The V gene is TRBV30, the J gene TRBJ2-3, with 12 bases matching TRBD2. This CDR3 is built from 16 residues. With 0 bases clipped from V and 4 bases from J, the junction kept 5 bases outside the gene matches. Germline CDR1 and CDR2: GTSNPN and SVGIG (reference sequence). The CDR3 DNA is TGTGCCTGGAGTGTATTGACTAGCGGGAGTCCAGATACGCAGTATTTT. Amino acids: CAWSVLTSGSPDTQYF.

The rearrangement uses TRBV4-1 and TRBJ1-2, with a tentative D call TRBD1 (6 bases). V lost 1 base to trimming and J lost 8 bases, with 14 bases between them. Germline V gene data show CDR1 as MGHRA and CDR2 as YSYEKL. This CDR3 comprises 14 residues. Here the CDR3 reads CASSQGWDTGGYTF. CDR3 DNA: TGCGCCAGCAGCCAAGGGTGGGACACCGGAGGCTACACCTTC.

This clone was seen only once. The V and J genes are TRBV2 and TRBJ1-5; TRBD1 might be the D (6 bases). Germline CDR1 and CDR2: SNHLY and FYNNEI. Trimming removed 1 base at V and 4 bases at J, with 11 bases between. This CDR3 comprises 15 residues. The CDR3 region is CASSEGVDSNQPQHF. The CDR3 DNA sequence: TGTGCCAGCAGTGAAGGGGTGGACAGTAATCAGCCCCAGCATTTT.

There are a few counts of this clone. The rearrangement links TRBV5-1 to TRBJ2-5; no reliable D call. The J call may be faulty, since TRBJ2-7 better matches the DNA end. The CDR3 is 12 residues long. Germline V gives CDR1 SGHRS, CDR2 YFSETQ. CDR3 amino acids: CASSIDASEQYF. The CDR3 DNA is TGCGCCAGCAGCATCGACGCGAGCGAGCAGTACTTC.

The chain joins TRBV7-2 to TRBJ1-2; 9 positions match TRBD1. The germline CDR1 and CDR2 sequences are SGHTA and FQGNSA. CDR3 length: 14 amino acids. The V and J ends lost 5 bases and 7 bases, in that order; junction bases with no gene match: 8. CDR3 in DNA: TGTGCCAGCAGCCCCCACAGGGGGCTCGGTGGCTACACCTTC. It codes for CASSPHRGLGGYTF.

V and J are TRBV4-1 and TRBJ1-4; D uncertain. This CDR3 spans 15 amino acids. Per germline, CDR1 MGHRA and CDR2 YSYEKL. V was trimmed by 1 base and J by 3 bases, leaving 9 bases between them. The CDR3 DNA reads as TGCGCCAGCAGCCAAGTTCTAGCGGCTAATGAAAAACTGTTTTTT. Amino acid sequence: CASSQVLAANEKLFF.

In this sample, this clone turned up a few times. CDR3 in DNA: TGCGCCAGCAGCCAAGTGGTGACAGGGGCCTATGGCTACACCTTC. It codes for CASSQVVTGAYGYTF. V gene TRBV4-1 combines with J gene TRBJ1-2, with 8 bases matching TRBD1. The CDR3 is 15 amino acids. V shed 1 base, J shed 4 bases, and the junction held 5 bases outside the gene matches. CDR1 MGHRA and CDR2 YSYEKL come from the germline V gene.

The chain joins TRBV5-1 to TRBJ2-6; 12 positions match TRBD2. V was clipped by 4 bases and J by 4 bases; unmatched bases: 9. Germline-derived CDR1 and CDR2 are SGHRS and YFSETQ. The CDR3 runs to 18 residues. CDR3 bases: TGCGCCAGCAGCCCGAGACTAGCGGGGGACCAAGGGGCCAACGTCCTGACTTTC. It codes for CASSPRLAGDQGANVLTF.

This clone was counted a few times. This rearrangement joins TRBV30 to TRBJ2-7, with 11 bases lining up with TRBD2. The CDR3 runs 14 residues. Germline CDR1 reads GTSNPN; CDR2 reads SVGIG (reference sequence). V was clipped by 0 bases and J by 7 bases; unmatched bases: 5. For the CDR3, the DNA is TGTGCCTGGAGTGTACTAGCGGGAGTTGGGGAGCAGTACTTC. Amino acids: CAWSVLAGVGEQYF.

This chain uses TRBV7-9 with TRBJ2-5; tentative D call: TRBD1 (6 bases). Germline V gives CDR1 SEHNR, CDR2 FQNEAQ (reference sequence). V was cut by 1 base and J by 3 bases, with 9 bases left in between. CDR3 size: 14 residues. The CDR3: CASSLGQVEETQYF. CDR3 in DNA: TGTGCCAGCAGCTTAGGACAGGTTGAAGAGACCCAGTACTTC.